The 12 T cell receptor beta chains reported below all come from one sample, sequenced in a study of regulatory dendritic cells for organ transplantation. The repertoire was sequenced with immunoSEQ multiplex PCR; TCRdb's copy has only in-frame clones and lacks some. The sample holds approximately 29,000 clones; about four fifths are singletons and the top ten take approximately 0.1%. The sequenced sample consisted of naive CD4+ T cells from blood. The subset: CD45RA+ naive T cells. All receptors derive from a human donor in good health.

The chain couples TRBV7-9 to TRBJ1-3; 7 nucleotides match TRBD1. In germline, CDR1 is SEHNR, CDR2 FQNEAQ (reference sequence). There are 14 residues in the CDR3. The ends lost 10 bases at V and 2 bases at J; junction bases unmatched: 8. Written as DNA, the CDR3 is TGTGCCACTACGAAGGGGGCAGCTGGAAACACCATATATTTT. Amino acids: CATTKGAAGNTIYF. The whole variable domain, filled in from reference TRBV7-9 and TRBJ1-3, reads DTGVSQNPRHKITKRGQNVTFRCDPISEHNRLYWYRQTLGQGPEFLTYFQNEAQLEKSRLLSDRFSAERPKGSFSTLEIQRTEQGDSAMYLCATTKGAAGNTIYFGEGSWLTVV.

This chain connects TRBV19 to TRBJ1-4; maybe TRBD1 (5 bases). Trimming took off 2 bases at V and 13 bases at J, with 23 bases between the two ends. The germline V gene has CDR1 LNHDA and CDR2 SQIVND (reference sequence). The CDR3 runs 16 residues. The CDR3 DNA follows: TGTGCCAGTAGTATACAATTCGGGACTGCCGGGCTGAGACTGTTTTTT. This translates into CASSIQFGTAGLRLFF.

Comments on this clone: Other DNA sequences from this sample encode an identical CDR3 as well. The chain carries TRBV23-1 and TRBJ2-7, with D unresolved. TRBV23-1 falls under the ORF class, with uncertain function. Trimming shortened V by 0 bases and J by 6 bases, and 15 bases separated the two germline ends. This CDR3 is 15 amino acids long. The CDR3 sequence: CASSQSGLDMVEQYF. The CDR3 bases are TGCGCCAGCAGTCAATCTGGTCTAGATATGGTCGAGCAGTACTTC.

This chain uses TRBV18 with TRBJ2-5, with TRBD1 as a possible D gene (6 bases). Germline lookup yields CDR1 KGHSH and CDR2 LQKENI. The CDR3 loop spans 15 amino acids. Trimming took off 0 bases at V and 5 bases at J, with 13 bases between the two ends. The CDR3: CASSPPDRPWETQYF. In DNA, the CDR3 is TGTGCCAGCTCACCACCTGACAGGCCCTGGGAGACCCAGTACTTC.

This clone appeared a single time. Here the CDR3 reads CASTRSGGQYNEQFF. The CDR3 bases are TGCGCCAGCACCCGAAGCGGCGGCCAATACAATGAGCAGTTCTTC. The V and J genes are TRBV5-1 and TRBJ2-1, with a weak D call TRBD2 (5 bases). Germline loops: CDR1 SGHRS, CDR2 YFSETQ. Trimming stripped 6 bases from V and 4 bases from J, with 17 bases between. This CDR3 contains 15 residues.

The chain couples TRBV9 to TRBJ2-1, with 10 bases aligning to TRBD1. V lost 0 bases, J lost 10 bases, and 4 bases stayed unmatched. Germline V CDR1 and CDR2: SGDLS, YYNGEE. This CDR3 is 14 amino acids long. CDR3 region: CASSVGQGAGEQFF. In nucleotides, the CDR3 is TGTGCCAGCAGCGTAGGACAGGGGGCAGGCGAGCAGTTCTTC.

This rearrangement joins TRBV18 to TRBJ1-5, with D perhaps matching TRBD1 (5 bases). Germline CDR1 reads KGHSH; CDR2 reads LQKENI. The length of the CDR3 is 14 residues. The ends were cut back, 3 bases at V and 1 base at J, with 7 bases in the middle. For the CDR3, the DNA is TGTGCCAGCTCACCTCGACAGAGCAATCAGCCCCAGCATTTT. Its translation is CASSPRQSNQPQHF.

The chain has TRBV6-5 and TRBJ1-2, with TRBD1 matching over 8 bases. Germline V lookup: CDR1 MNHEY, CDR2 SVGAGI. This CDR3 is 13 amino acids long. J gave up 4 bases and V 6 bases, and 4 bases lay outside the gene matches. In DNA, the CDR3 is TGTGCCAGCAGCGACGGGACAGGCTATGGCTACACCTTC. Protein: CASSDGTGYGYTF.

CDR3 sequence (DNA): TGTGCCAGTAGTATACTGTCACTCGCTCTGACTGGAAACACCATATATTTT. Amino acids: CASSILSLALTGNTIYF. V is TRBV19 and J is TRBJ1-3; D is uncertain. The CDR3 loop spans 17 amino acids. Deletions cut 2 bases from V and 2 bases from J, with 16 bases between. Germline V gives CDR1 LNHDA, CDR2 SQIVND (reference sequence).

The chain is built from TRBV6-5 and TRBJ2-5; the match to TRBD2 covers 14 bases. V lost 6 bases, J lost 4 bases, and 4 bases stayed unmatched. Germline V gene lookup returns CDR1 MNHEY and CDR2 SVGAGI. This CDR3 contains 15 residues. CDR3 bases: TGTGCCAGCAGGGGGACTAGCGGGGGCCGAGAGACCCAGTACTTC. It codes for CASRGTSGGRETQYF.

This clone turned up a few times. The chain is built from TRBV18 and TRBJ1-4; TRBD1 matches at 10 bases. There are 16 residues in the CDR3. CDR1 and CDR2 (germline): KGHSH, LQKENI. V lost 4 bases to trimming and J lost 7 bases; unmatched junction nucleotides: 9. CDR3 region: CASSRNEGTGVEKLFF. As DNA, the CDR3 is TGTGCCAGCTCACGAAACGAAGGGACAGGGGTTGAAAAACTGTTTTTT.

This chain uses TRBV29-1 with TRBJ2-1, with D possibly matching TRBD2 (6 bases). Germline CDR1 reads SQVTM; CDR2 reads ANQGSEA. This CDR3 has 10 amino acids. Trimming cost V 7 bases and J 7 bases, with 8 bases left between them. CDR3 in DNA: TGCAGCGGGGGGGAGAATGAGCAGTTCTTC. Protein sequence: CSGGENEQFF.